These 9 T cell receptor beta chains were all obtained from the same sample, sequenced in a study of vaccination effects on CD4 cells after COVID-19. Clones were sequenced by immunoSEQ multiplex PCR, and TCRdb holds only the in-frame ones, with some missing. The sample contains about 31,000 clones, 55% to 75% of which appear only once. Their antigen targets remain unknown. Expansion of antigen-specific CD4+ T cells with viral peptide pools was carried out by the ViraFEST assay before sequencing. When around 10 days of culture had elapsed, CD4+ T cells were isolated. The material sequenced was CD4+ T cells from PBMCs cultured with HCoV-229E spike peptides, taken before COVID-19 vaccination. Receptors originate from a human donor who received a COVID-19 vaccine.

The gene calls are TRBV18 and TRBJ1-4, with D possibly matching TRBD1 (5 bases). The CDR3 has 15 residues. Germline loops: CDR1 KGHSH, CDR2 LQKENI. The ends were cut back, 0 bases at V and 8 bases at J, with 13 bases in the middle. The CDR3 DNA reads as TGTGCCAGCTCACCACCGATGGGGCGCGGGGAAAAACTGTTTTTT. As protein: CASSPPMGRGEKLFF.

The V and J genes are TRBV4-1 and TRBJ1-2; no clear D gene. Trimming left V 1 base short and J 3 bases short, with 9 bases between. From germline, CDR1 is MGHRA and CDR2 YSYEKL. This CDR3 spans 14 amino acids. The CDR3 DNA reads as TGCGCCAGCAGCCAAGTGGTGGCAGACTATGGCTACACCTTC. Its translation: CASSQVVADYGYTF.

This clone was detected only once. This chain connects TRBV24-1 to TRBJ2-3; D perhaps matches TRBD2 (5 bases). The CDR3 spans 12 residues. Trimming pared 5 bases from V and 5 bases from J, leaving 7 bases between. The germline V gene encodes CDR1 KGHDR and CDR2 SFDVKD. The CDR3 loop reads CATSVTRDTQYF. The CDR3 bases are TGTGCCACCAGTGTCACTAGAGATACGCAGTATTTT.

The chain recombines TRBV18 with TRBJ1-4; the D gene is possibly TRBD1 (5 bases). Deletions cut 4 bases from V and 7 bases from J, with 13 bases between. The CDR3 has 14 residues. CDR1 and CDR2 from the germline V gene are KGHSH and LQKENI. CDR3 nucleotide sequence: TGTGCCAGCTCACGGACATCTAGGGCTGAAAAACTGTTTTTT. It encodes CASSRTSRAEKLFF.

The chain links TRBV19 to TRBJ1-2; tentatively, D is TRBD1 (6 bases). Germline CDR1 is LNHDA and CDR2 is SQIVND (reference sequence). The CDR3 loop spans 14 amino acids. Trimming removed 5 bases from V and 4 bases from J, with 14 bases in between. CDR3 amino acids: CASSASGQPYGYTF. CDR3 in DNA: TGTGCCAGTAGTGCTAGCGGACAGCCCTATGGCTACACCTTC.

CDR3 sequence (DNA): TGTGCCAGCAGGGTCTCGAGGGGGCTTGGCTCCTACAATGAGCAGTTCTTC. Protein product: CASRVSRGLGSYNEQFF. The V call is TRBV27, the J call TRBJ2-1; 7 bases align to TRBD1. The V gene's germline CDR1 is MNHEY and CDR2 SMNVEV (reference sequence). CDR3 length equals 17 residues. Trimming at V came to 6 bases and at J to 0 bases, leaving 11 bases not matched to a gene.

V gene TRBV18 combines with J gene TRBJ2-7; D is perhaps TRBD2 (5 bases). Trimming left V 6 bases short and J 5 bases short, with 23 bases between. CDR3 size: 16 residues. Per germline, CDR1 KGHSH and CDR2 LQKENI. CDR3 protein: CASSRGAGPGMNEQYF. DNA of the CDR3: TGTGCCAGCTCCCGGGGTGCAGGTCCCGGGATGAACGAGCAGTACTTC.

For the CDR3, the DNA is TGTGCCAGCGGCCAGGGGTCGGGCGGGGAGCTGTTTTTT. Protein sequence: CASGQGSGGELFF. The gene calls are TRBV11-2 and TRBJ2-2, with D possibly matching TRBD1 (6 bases). Germline lookup yields CDR1 SGHAT and CDR2 FQNNGV. V lost 8 bases and J lost 7, with 14 bases in between. This CDR3 is built from 13 residues.

The CDR3 bases are TGTGCCAGCAGCCGTTATCCGAGGGGCACCGGGGAGCTGTTTTTT. This encodes CASSRYPRGTGELFF. The rearrangement links TRBV11-2 to TRBJ2-2, with D perhaps TRBD1 or TRBD2 (5 bases each). The ends were cut back, 5 bases at V and 4 bases at J, with 14 bases in the middle. Germline values: CDR1 SGHAT, CDR2 FQNNGV. This CDR3 contains 15 residues.